The 5 T cell receptor beta chains below come from one sample, sequenced in a study of cytomegalovirus exposure and HLA in healthy donors. TCRdb's copy holds only in-frame clones and misses some; the assay was immunoSEQ multiplex PCR. The sample has 140,000 to 150,000 clones, roughly 89% seen once. The source material was PBMCs. The receptors were sampled from a man aged 18 to 35 in good health and CMV-seropositive.

This sequence joins TRBV9 and TRBJ2-5; the D gene is possibly TRBD2 (6 bases). V was shortened by 0 bases and J by 5 bases, with 11 bases between the two germline ends. The CDR3 extends over 14 amino acids. From germline, CDR1 is SGDLS and CDR2 YYNGEE. The CDR3 protein is CASSVAGVEETQYF. The CDR3 coding sequence is TGTGCCAGCAGCGTAGCGGGGGTAGAGGAGACCCAGTACTTC.

The chain links TRBV7-9 to TRBJ1-1; D not resolved. This CDR3 is built from 14 residues. Trimming left V 2 bases short and J 0 bases short, with 7 bases between. Germline CDR1 SEHNR, CDR2 FQNEAQ (reference sequence). The CDR3 sequence is CASSLLAVNTEAFF. In DNA form, the CDR3 reads TGTGCCAGCAGCTTACTGGCAGTGAACACTGAAGCTTTCTTT.

DNA for the CDR3: TGTGCCAGCTCACGGGACAGTCAGTATGGCTACACCTTC. As protein: CASSRDSQYGYTF. The chain carries TRBV18 and TRBJ1-2; TRBD1 matches 7 bases. V was clipped by 4 bases and J by 5 bases; unmatched bases: 4. Germline CDR1 and CDR2: KGHSH and LQKENI. This CDR3 has 13 amino acids.

The chain carries TRBV6-5 and TRBJ2-1, with D maybe TRBD1 (6 bases). V was trimmed by 4 bases and J by 15 bases, leaving 13 bases between them. This CDR3 contains 11 residues. Germline V gene lookup returns CDR1 MNHEY and CDR2 SVGAGI. The CDR3 loop reads CASSSDRTWFF. DNA of the CDR3: TGTGCCAGCAGTTCCGACAGGACGTGGTTCTTC.

Here the CDR3 reads CASSGGLAGAETQYF. DNA for the CDR3: TGTGCCAGCAGCGGGGGACTAGCGGGAGCAGAGACCCAGTACTTC. This chain connects TRBV13 to TRBJ2-5, with TRBD2 identical over 14 bases. Trimming cost V 5 bases and J 4 bases; bases outside gene matches: 3. CDR3 length: 15 residues. Germline V gene data show CDR1 as PRHDT and CDR2 as FYEKMQ (reference sequence).